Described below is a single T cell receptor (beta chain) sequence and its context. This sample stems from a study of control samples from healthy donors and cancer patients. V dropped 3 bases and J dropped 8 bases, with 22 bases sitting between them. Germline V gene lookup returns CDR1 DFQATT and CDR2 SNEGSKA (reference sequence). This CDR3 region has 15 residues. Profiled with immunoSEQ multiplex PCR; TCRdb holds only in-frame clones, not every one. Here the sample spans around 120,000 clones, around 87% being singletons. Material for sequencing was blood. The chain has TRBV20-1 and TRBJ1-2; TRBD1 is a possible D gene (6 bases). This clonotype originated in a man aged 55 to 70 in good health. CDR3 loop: CSASKDSDRVAGYTF. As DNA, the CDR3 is TGCAGTGCTAGTAAGGACAGTGATCGGGTGGCGGGCTACACCTTC.